The 19 T cell receptor beta chains presented below share a single source sample, sequenced in a study of T cells after posttransplantation cyclophosphamide. Cells defined as naive were viable CD3+CD4+ or CD3+CD8+ and CCR7+CD45RA+CD45RO-CD95-CD27+CD28+. TCRdb's table, derived via immunoSEQ multiplex PCR, lists solely in-frame clones and lacks some. Counted here are approximately 23,000 clones, over 95% occurring once; the ten biggest clones make up 0.1% to 0.15%. Material for sequencing was naive CD4+ T cells sorted from PBMCs. These receptor sequences come from a man between 50 and 59 years old in good health, CMV-negative, and a related stem cell transplant donor.

The CDR3 is CASSLEAGAAFF. The CDR3 DNA reads as TGCGCCAGCAGCTTGGAGGCAGGGGCGGCTTTCTTT. The chain recombines TRBV5-1 with TRBJ1-1; a possible D gene is TRBD1 (6 bases). CDR1 and CDR2 (germline): SGHRS, YFSETQ. With 0 bases removed from V and 11 bases from J, the gap between germline ends came to 11 bases. The CDR3 totals 12 residues.

The rearrangement joins TRBV4-1 to TRBJ1-2, with D possibly TRBD1 on 5 matching bases. CDR3 size: 13 residues. V gave up 2 bases and J gave up 2 bases, with 6 bases separating them. Germline V CDR1 and CDR2: MGHRA, YSYEKL. The CDR3 DNA sequence: TGCGCCAGCAGCCAACAGGGAAACTATGGCTACACCTTC. Its translation: CASSQQGNYGYTF.

A note on this clone: The sample contains more than one DNA sequence encoding this CDR3. The chain links TRBV18 to TRBJ1-6; D not certain. The CDR3 spans 14 residues. V lost 3 bases and J 6 bases, leaving 9 bases between the germline ends. Germline V gene data show CDR1 as KGHSH and CDR2 as LQKENI. Written as DNA, the CDR3 is TGTGCCAGCTCACCTGGACTGGGTAATTCACCCCTCCACTTT. It yields the protein CASSPGLGNSPLHF.

V gene TRBV6-5 combines with J gene TRBJ1-3; TRBD1 agrees at 9 bases. Germline trimming cut 6 bases from V and 3 bases from J; bases unmatched to any gene: 6. The CDR3 spans 15 residues. Germline V gene sequence: CDR1 MNHEY, CDR2 SVGAGI. CDR3 coding DNA: TGTGCCAGCAGGAGGGACAGGGACCTTGGAAACACCATATATTTT. Protein product: CASRRDRDLGNTIYF.

The chain couples TRBV6-1 to TRBJ2-1, with D tentatively TRBD2 (5 bases). This CDR3 spans 13 amino acids. In germline, CDR1 is MNHNS, CDR2 SASEGT. The germline V and J ends were trimmed by 8 bases and 9 bases, with 17 bases remaining between them. Here the CDR3 DNA reads TGTGCCAGCCCCGGGGTGGCCGGAGGTGAGCAGTTCTTC. This codes for CASPGVAGGEQFF.

The rearrangement links TRBV9 to TRBJ2-3; perhaps TRBD2 as D (7 bases). Germline V gene sequence: CDR1 SGDLS, CDR2 YYNGEE. Trimming took off 2 bases at V and 0 bases at J, with 13 bases between the two ends. This CDR3 has 16 amino acids. CDR3 region: CASSVGRGPSTDTQYF. CDR3 coding DNA: TGTGCCAGCAGCGTGGGGCGGGGGCCTAGCACAGATACGCAGTATTTT.

V and J are TRBV14 and TRBJ2-7; 8 nucleotides line up with TRBD2. This CDR3 comprises 16 residues. Germline-derived CDR1 and CDR2 are SGHDN and FVKESK. The trim removed 1 base at V and 3 bases at J, leaving 8 bases unmatched. This chain's CDR3 is CASSQGSREVSYEQYF. The CDR3 nucleotides read TGTGCCAGCAGCCAAGGTTCGCGGGAGGTGAGCTACGAGCAGTACTTC.

V is TRBV7-9 and J is TRBJ2-7; 10 nucleotides agree with TRBD2. V lost 5 bases, J lost 1 base, and 14 bases stayed unmatched. The CDR3 is made up of 18 amino acids. The germline CDR1 and CDR2 sequences are SEHNR and FQNEAQ (reference sequence). The CDR3 DNA reads TGTGCCAGCAGCCCCTTATTTTCTAGCGGGAGCAATTCCTACGAGCAGTACTTC. Translation gives CASSPLFSSGSNSYEQYF.

V is TRBV10-3 and J is TRBJ2-2, with 9 bases matching TRBD2. In germline, CDR1 is ENHRY, CDR2 SYGVKD. Trimming cost V 2 bases and J 3 bases; bases outside gene matches: 7. CDR3 length: 17 amino acids. The CDR3 reads CAISEASGIRDTGELFF. CDR3 in DNA: TGTGCCATCAGTGAGGCTAGCGGGATACGGGACACCGGGGAGCTGTTTTTT.

The chain recombines TRBV9 with TRBJ2-5; TRBD2 matches at 8 bases. Germline assignment: CDR1 SGDLS and CDR2 YYNGEE. The V gene end was trimmed by 0 bases and the J gene end by 5 bases; junction bases not matched to a gene: 6. This CDR3 spans 15 amino acids. The CDR3 loop reads CASSVEGSGAETQYF. For the CDR3, the DNA is TGTGCCAGCAGCGTAGAAGGTAGCGGGGCCGAGACCCAGTACTTC.

V is TRBV6-6 and J is TRBJ1-2, with no clear D. The germline gives CDR1 MNHNY, CDR2 SVGAGI (reference sequence). The CDR3 consists of 16 residues. V was pared by 0 bases and J by 5 bases, with 16 bases between. CDR3 region: CASSYSRQPSGYGYTF. In DNA form, the CDR3 reads TGTGCCAGCAGTTACTCGAGACAACCATCGGGGTATGGCTACACCTTC.

The chain links TRBV6-1 to TRBJ1-1; a possible D gene is TRBD1 (5 bases). The CDR3 spans 14 residues. Looked up from germline, CDR1 is MNHNS and CDR2 is SASEGT. Between the trimmed V and J ends, which lost 10 bases and 2 bases, there was a span of 17 bases. CDR3 sequence reads: CAIQGRGINTEAFF. In DNA form, the CDR3 reads TGTGCCATCCAAGGGCGGGGCATTAACACTGAAGCTTTCTTT.

This chain links TRBV6-4 with TRBJ2-7; D is possibly TRBD2 (5 bases). The length of the CDR3 is 14 residues. Trimming cost V 5 bases and J 2 bases, with 13 bases left between them. Germline-derived CDR1 and CDR2 are MRHNA and SNTAGT. The CDR3 loop is CASSTLAGPYEQYF. The CDR3 nucleotides are TGTGCCAGCAGTACCCTAGCCGGGCCCTACGAGCAGTACTTC.

J is TRBJ2-1 and V is TRBV5-6, with D unresolved. V was cut by 1 base and J by 4 bases, with 9 bases left in between. The germline V gene has CDR1 SGHDT and CDR2 YYEEEE. The CDR3 is made up of 14 amino acids. CDR3 nucleotides: TGTGCCAGCAGCTTGCGCGGCCTTTACAATGAGCAGTTCTTC. Translation gives CASSLRGLYNEQFF.

The V call is TRBV7-9, the J call TRBJ2-1; 8 bases match TRBD1. The CDR3 sequence is 13 residues long. V lost 4 bases to trimming and J lost 7 bases; unmatched junction nucleotides: 3. CDR1 is SEHNR, CDR2 FQNEAQ, per germline (reference sequence). CDR3 sequence reads: CASSSTGVNEQFF. The CDR3 coding sequence is TGTGCCAGCAGCTCGACAGGGGTGAATGAGCAGTTCTTC.

V and J are TRBV7-2 and TRBJ2-2, with TRBD1 matching over 10 bases. V trimming: 5 bases; J trimming: 4 bases; junction bases outside the gene matches: 13. Germline CDR1 SGHTA, CDR2 FQGNSA. This CDR3 has 18 residues. The CDR3 spells CASSPRVPGQGPTGELFF. DNA for the CDR3: TGTGCCAGCAGCCCGAGGGTACCGGGACAGGGGCCCACCGGGGAGCTGTTTTTT.

The sample holds a few counts of this clone. The chain is built from TRBV19 and TRBJ1-3; D gene unclear. CDR1 and CDR2 (germline): LNHDA, SQIVND (reference sequence). Trimming cost V 6 bases and J 2 bases, with 11 bases left between them. CDR3 length: 14 residues. DNA for the CDR3: TGTGCCAGTAGCGTACGGAGTACTGGAAACACCATATATTTT. It translates to CASSVRSTGNTIYF.

This sequence joins TRBV6-6 and TRBJ2-2; 8 nucleotides align to TRBD2. Looked up from germline, CDR1 is MNHNY and CDR2 is SVGAGI (reference sequence). J gave up 4 bases and V 6 bases, and 7 bases lay outside the gene matches. There are 15 residues in the CDR3. The chain's CDR3 is CASSPGLAGTGELFF. The CDR3 DNA follows: TGTGCCAGCAGCCCCGGACTAGCAGGCACCGGGGAGCTGTTTTTT.

This clone was seen a single time. This rearrangement joins TRBV5-6 to TRBJ1-6; 9 bases agree with TRBD1. The J segment lost 0 bases and the V segment lost 4 bases, leaving 11 bases of the junction unmatched. Germline CDR1 is SGHDT and CDR2 is YYEEEE. The CDR3 is made up of 19 amino acids. The CDR3 bases are TGTGCCAGCAGCCCGGCGGCCGGGACAGGGTTCTCCTATAATTCACCCCTCCACTTT. This encodes CASSPAAGTGFSYNSPLHF.